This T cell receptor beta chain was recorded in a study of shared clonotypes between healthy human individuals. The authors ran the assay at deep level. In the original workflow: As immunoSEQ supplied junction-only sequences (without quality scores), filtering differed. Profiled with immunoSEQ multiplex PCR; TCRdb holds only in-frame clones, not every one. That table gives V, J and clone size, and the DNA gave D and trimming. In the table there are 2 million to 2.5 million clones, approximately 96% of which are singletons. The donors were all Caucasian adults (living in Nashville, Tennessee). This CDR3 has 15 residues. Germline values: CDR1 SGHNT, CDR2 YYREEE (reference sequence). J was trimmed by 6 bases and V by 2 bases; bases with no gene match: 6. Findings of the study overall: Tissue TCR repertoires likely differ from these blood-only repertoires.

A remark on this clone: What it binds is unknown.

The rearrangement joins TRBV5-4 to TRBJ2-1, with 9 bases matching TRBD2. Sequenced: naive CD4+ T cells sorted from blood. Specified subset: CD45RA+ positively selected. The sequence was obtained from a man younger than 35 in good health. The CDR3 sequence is CASSFGGGALNEQFF. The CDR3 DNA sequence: TGTGCCAGCAGCTTTGGCGGGGGGGCCCTCAATGAGCAGTTCTTC.